This T cell receptor (beta chain) was sequenced during a study of blood T cell repertoires in COVID-19. Here immunoSEQ multiplex PCR was the method, and the copy in TCRdb shows in-frame clones only, minus some. Of 380,000 or so clones in the sample, 80% to 90% are singletons; the top ten hold 1% to 1.5%. This receptor was obtained from a man in his forties with acute or convalescent COVID-19. The sequenced sample consisted of peripheral blood.

This chain's CDR3 is CSVLVSGDSNQPQHF. The CDR3, as DNA: TGCAGCGTGCTAGTATCCGGGGATAGCAATCAGCCCCAGCATTTT. The V call is TRBV29-1, the J call TRBJ1-5, with D uncertain. The CDR3 extends over 15 amino acids. V was pared by 6 bases and J by 0 bases, with 15 bases between. Looked up from germline, CDR1 is SQVTM and CDR2 is ANQGSEA.